This T cell receptor (beta chain) was retrieved from a study of T cell responses to AZD1222 COVID-19 vaccine. Points from the study as a whole: All repertoire sampling was performed exclusively after the peak T cell response. The number of AZD1222 recipients seropositive at baseline was only five to seven. Variant regions that are unmutated are reportedly the target of nearly half of spike-specific TCRs.

Repertoires were generated with immunoSEQ multiplex PCR, while TCRdb's copy carries only in-frame clones and drops some. The sample records 110,000 or so clones, about nine tenths being singletons. Turning to this clone: What it binds is not known.

The receptor's source is an adult who received the AZD1222 COVID-19 vaccine. The starting material was peripheral blood, obtained 28 days after the second AZD1222 dose.

This chain's CDR3 is CASSPRRENTIYF. In nucleotides, the CDR3 is TGTGCCAGCTCACCTCGTAGGGAAAACACCATATATTTT. V and J are TRBV18 and TRBJ1-3; D is unclear. The germline gives CDR1 KGHSH, CDR2 LQKENI. The length of the CDR3 is 13 residues. Trimming shortened V by 3 bases and J by 6 bases, and 9 bases separated the two germline ends.